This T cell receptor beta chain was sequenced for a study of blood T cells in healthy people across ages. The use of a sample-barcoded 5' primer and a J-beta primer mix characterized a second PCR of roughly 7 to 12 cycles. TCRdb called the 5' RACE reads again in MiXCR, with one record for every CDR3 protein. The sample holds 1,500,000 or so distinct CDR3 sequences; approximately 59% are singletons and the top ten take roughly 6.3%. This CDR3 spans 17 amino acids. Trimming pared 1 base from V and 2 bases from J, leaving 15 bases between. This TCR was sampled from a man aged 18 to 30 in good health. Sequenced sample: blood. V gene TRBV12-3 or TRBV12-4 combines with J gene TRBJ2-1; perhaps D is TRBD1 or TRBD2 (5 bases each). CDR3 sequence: CASSLEGGRAAYNEQFF. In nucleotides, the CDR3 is TGTGCCAGCAGTTTAGAAGGAGGCAGGGCGGCCTACAATGAGCAGTTCTTC.